A single sample gave rise to the 27 T cell receptor beta chains below, sequenced in a study of identical twins. MiXCR was run by TCRdb on the 5' RACE reads, yielding one entry per CDR3 protein. The repertoire holds hundreds of thousands of distinct CDR3 sequences, with 6% to 8% as singletons. The sample was also linked to a second study, of yellow fever vaccine responses in identical twins.

Input material: CD8+ T cells sorted from blood. These receptors all come from a woman under 30 in good health.

Regarding this clonotype: Just one base apart from a much larger clone, this may be a read error. The rearrangement uses TRBV29-1 and TRBJ2-2; TRBD2 aligns across 7 bases. This CDR3 region has 13 residues. From germline, CDR1 is SQVTM and CDR2 ANQGSEA. The CDR3 DNA sequence: TGCAGCGCTGAAACTAGCGCGATCGGGGAGCTGTTTTTT. Its translation: CSAETSAIGELFF.

The chain carries TRBV9 and TRBJ2-1; D may correspond to TRBD1 or TRBD2 (5 bases each). CDR3 length equals 15 residues. Trimming left V 4 bases short and J 7 bases short, with 18 bases between. Germline CDR1 SGDLS, CDR2 YYNGEE. CDR3 in amino acids: CASSIPAGTANEQFF. The CDR3 region has the DNA TGTGCCAGCAGCATTCCAGCCGGGACGGCGAATGAGCAGTTCTTC.

This clonotype was observed many times. The V gene is TRBV27, the J gene TRBJ2-7; D unresolved. The CDR3 consists of 11 residues. V was pared by 4 bases and J by 6 bases, with 7 bases between. Germline V gene lookup returns CDR1 MNHEY and CDR2 SMNVEV (reference sequence). This CDR3 reads CASSSYTEQYF. DNA of the CDR3: TGTGCCAGCAGTTCTTATACCGAGCAGTACTTC.

J is TRBJ2-1 and V is TRBV2; TRBD2 matches 8 bases. CDR3 length equals 12 residues. Losses at the gene ends were 8 bases for V and 7 bases for J; bases not matched to a gene: 4. The V gene's germline CDR1 is SNHLY and CDR2 FYNNEI. The CDR3 is CASERESNEQFF. CDR3 bases: TGTGCCAGCGAGCGGGAGAGTAATGAGCAGTTCTTC. The full variable domain, its missing parts supplied by reference TRBV2 and TRBJ2-1, is EPEVTQTPSHQVTQMGQEVILRCVPISNHLYFYWYRQILGQKVEFLVSFYNNEISEKSEIFDDQFSVERPDGSNFTLKIRSTKLEDSAMYFCASERESNEQFFGPGTRLTVL.

This clonotype was counted ten times or more. The chain employs TRBV7-9 and TRBJ2-5, with a tentative D call TRBD1 (6 bases). This CDR3 is built from 15 residues. The V gene lost 8 bases and the J gene lost 1 base, with 17 bases spanning the gap. Germline CDR1 is SEHNR and CDR2 is FQNEAQ (reference sequence). CDR3: CASGIPDRIQETQYF. CDR3 DNA: TGTGCCAGCGGGATTCCTGACAGGATCCAAGAGACCCAGTACTTC.

The sample holds a few counts of this clonotype. V gene TRBV13 combines with J gene TRBJ2-1; 7 bases align to TRBD2. With V trimmed by 5 bases and J by 0 bases, 10 bases remained unmatched. This CDR3 comprises 17 residues. Looked up from germline, CDR1 is PRHDT and CDR2 is FYEKMQ (reference sequence). This CDR3 is CASSPGSGKGSYNEQFF. CDR3 bases: TGTGCCAGCAGCCCTGGGAGCGGGAAGGGCTCCTACAATGAGCAGTTCTTC.

This rearrangement joins TRBV25-1 to TRBJ2-7, with 9 bases that match TRBD2. The CDR3 runs 15 residues. CDR1 is MGHDK, CDR2 SYGVNS, per germline. The ends lost 3 bases at V and 5 bases at J; junction bases unmatched: 8. This CDR3 reads CASSEFAGGPDEQYF. The CDR3 region has the DNA TGTGCCAGCAGTGAGTTCGCGGGAGGGCCGGACGAGCAGTACTTC.

This clonotype was seen more than once but under ten times. The chain recombines TRBV12-3 or TRBV12-4 with TRBJ2-5; 14 bases agree with TRBD2. V lost 7 bases and J lost 4; bases outside the gene matches: 5. The CDR3 length is 15 residues. The CDR3 DNA reads TGTGCCAGCAACCGAGGACTAGCGGGAGGAGAGACCCAGTACTTC. This translates into CASNRGLAGGETQYF.

This clonotype came up a few times. This rearrangement joins TRBV12-3 or TRBV12-4 to TRBJ2-5; 11 nucleotides align to TRBD2. This CDR3 is 14 amino acids long. Unmatched junction bases numbered 5, after V lost 6 bases and J lost 5 bases. The CDR3, as DNA: TGTGCCAGCAGGATAGCGGGGGGGCTTGAGACCCAGTACTTC. Translated, it gives CASRIAGGLETQYF.

This clonotype was detected many times. V is TRBV7-2 and J is TRBJ2-1, with TRBD2 matching over 10 bases. Germline CDR1 and CDR2: SGHTA and FQGNSA. This CDR3 is built from 17 residues. V was clipped by 4 bases and J by 2 bases; unmatched bases: 8. This chain's CDR3 is CASSSAGGIFTYNEQFF. CDR3 DNA sequence: TGTGCCAGCAGCTCAGCGGGAGGGATTTTCACCTACAATGAGCAGTTCTTC. The full variable domain, completed using reference TRBV7-2 and TRBJ2-1, is GAGVSQSPSNKVTEKGKDVELRCDPISGHTALYWYRQSLGQGLEFLIYFQGNSAPDKSGLPSDRFSAERTGGSVSTLTIQRTQQEDSAVYLCASSSAGGIFTYNEQFFGPGTRLTVL.

The chain joins TRBV9 to TRBJ2-5; perhaps TRBD2 as D (6 bases). The CDR3 has 15 residues. Germline values: CDR1 SGDLS, CDR2 YYNGEE. Trimming pared 3 bases from V and 4 bases from J, leaving 16 bases between. CDR3 DNA: TGTGCCAGCAGCGCCGGGACTTCCGCCGGAGAGACCCAGTACTTC. It encodes CASSAGTSAGETQYF.

This clonotype came up a few times. The chain couples TRBV7-2 to TRBJ2-3; 8 bases match TRBD2. Trimming cost V 4 bases and J 6 bases; bases outside gene matches: 9. Germline V gene sequence: CDR1 SGHTA, CDR2 FQGNSA. The CDR3 runs to 15 residues. The CDR3 loop is CASSSAGLVGDTQYF. In nucleotides, the CDR3 is TGTGCCAGCAGCTCAGCGGGACTAGTGGGGGATACGCAGTATTTT.

This clonotype was counted a few times. The chain recombines TRBV7-6 with TRBJ2-1; perhaps TRBD2 as D (6 bases). Trimming pared 1 base from V and 0 bases from J, leaving 25 bases between. Germline V CDR1 and CDR2: SGHVS, FNYEAQ. This CDR3 region has 21 residues. The CDR3 loop reads CASSLVPWEAGLNSSYNEQFF. In DNA form, the CDR3 reads TGTGCCAGCAGCTTAGTCCCGTGGGAGGCGGGACTGAATAGCTCCTACAATGAGCAGTTCTTC.

In the case of this clonotype: A junction end diverges from the germline sequence, so it may reflect a read error. The chain employs TRBV7-2 and TRBJ2-1; no reliable D call. This CDR3 contains 14 residues. From germline, CDR1 is SGHTA and CDR2 FQGNSA. The CDR3 coding sequence is TGTGCCAGCAGCTTACCTAACTCCCACAATGAGCAGTTCTTC. This gives the protein CASSLPNSHNEQFF.

This clonotype has ten or more counts. The V call is TRBV7-8, the J call TRBJ2-7; D ambiguous. Germline values: CDR1 SGHVS, CDR2 FQNEAQ. This CDR3 contains 14 residues. Trimming took off 1 base at V and 7 bases at J, with 14 bases between the two ends. CDR3 amino acids: CASSLVSVAREQYF. Here the CDR3 DNA reads TGTGCCAGCAGCTTAGTTTCCGTAGCCCGGGAGCAGTACTTC.

V is TRBV19 and J is TRBJ1-6; the D is unclear. Germline assignment: CDR1 LNHDA and CDR2 SQIVND (reference sequence). This CDR3 has 14 amino acids. Deletions cut 6 bases from V and 4 bases from J, with 10 bases between. The CDR3 sequence: CASRVAAYNSPLHF. In DNA, the CDR3 is TGTGCCAGTAGAGTGGCGGCTTATAATTCACCCCTCCACTTT.

This clonotype was seen a few times. The CDR3 DNA is TGTGCCAGCAGCTTAACCCCTAGCAATCAGCCCCAGCATTTT. Encoded protein: CASSLTPSNQPQHF. The J gene is TRBJ1-5, the V gene TRBV7-9; D gene unclear. The V gene lost 2 bases and the J gene lost 0 bases, with 5 bases spanning the gap. This CDR3 has 14 amino acids. Germline loops: CDR1 SEHNR, CDR2 FQNEAQ (reference sequence).

Comment on this clonotype: A read error may be the cause here, since a much bigger clone is one base away. The chain links TRBV7-9 to TRBJ2-3; TRBD1 is a possible D gene (5 bases). CDR1 SEHNR and CDR2 FQNEAQ come from the germline V gene (reference sequence). CDR3 size: 15 residues. Between the trimmed V and J ends, which lost 3 bases and 6 bases, there was a span of 16 bases. CDR3 DNA sequence: TGTGCCAGCAGCTTCGGTGGGGCCCCGGTCGATACGCAGTATTTT. Protein product: CASSFGGAPVDTQYF. The whole variable domain, filled in from reference TRBV7-9 and TRBJ2-3, reads DTGVSQNPRHKITKRGQNVTFRCDPISEHNRLYWYRQTLGQGPEFLTYFQNEAQLEKSRLLSDRFSAERPKGSFSTLEIQRTEQGDSAMYLCASSFGGAPVDTQYFGPGTRLTVL.

This chain links TRBV20-1 with TRBJ1-6; TRBD1 is a possible D gene (5 bases). Deletions cut 0 bases from V and 8 bases from J, with 17 bases between. Germline values: CDR1 DFQATT, CDR2 SNEGSKA (reference sequence). The CDR3 spans 16 residues. The CDR3 sequence is CSAREFPAGTDSPLHF. The CDR3 nucleotides are TGCAGTGCTAGAGAATTCCCCGCAGGGACGGATTCACCCCTCCACTTT.

This clonotype was observed a handful of times. The rearrangement uses TRBV11-2 and TRBJ2-7; D perhaps matches TRBD1 (6 bases). Germline-derived CDR1 and CDR2 are SGHAT and FQNNGV. Trimming cost V 6 bases and J 0 bases, with 12 bases left between them. This CDR3 contains 14 residues. The CDR3 DNA sequence: TGTGCCAGCAGGTTAACAGGGAGCTCCTACGAGCAGTACTTC. Translated, it gives CASRLTGSSYEQYF.

As concerns this clonotype: With a much larger clone just one base away, this may be a read error. V gene TRBV29-1 combines with J gene TRBJ2-7; D is perhaps TRBD1 or TRBD2 (6 bases each). This CDR3 is built from 14 residues. Trimming pared 5 bases from V and 0 bases from J, leaving 14 bases between. Germline loops: CDR1 SQVTM, CDR2 ANQGSEA. CDR3 coding DNA: TGCAGCGTTCCGGGGGCGTGGAGCTCCTACGAGCAGTACTTC. This sequence encodes CSVPGAWSSYEQYF.

The CDR3 loop reads CASSRRTGDIIGTGELFF. In DNA, the CDR3 is TGTGCCAGCAGCCGCCGGACAGGGGATATTATCGGCACCGGGGAGCTGTTTTTT. The rearrangement joins TRBV14 to TRBJ2-2; TRBD1 aligns across 9 bases. Trimming removed 4 bases from V and 4 bases from J; junction bases left unmatched: 13. Germline CDR1 reads SGHDN; CDR2 reads FVKESK. This CDR3 spans 18 amino acids.

This clonotype has just a few counts. This sequence joins TRBV21-1 and TRBJ2-6; TRBD1 is the table's D call and was not checked against the DNA. TRBV21-1 is an annotated pseudogene. The CDR3 totals 19 residues. CDR3 nucleotide sequence: TGTGCCAGCAGCGGAGGAGGGGGAACTCTGGTTTGCGGGGCCAACGTCCTGACTTTC. Translated, it gives CASSGGGGTLVCGANVLTF.

This clonotype was counted only a few times. V and J are TRBV4-1 and TRBJ2-5; 10 nucleotides line up with TRBD1. From germline, CDR1 is MGHRA and CDR2 YSYEKL. V shed 4 bases, J shed 0 bases, and the junction held 8 bases outside the gene matches. CDR3 length: 17 amino acids. In DNA form, the CDR3 reads TGCGCCAGCAGCCCTAGGACAGGGGGTATGAACCAAGAGACCCAGTACTTC. This gives the protein CASSPRTGGMNQETQYF.

The V gene is TRBV7-9, the J gene TRBJ2-7, with D unresolved. Germline V lookup: CDR1 SEHNR, CDR2 FQNEAQ (reference sequence). The CDR3 covers 15 residues. V was trimmed by 6 bases and J by 1 base, leaving 16 bases between them. Here the CDR3 reads CASSSSHGSSYEQYF. The CDR3 DNA follows: TGTGCCAGCAGTAGTAGCCATGGGTCGTCCTACGAGCAGTACTTC.

The chain combines TRBV10-3 with TRBJ2-7, with TRBD1 as a possible D gene (6 bases). Germline values: CDR1 ENHRY, CDR2 SYGVKD. The CDR3 is made up of 13 amino acids. Trimming stripped 6 bases from V and 2 bases from J, with 11 bases between. This CDR3 is CAISQGQAYEQYV. The DNA of the CDR3 is TGTGCCATCAGCCAGGGACAAGCCTACGAGCAGTACGTC.

The sample holds a few counts of this clonotype. This sequence joins TRBV12-5 and TRBJ2-1; D is unresolved. V was cut by 2 bases and J by 8 bases, with 13 bases left in between. This CDR3 spans 14 amino acids. The V gene's germline CDR1 is LGHNT and CDR2 FRNRAP. CDR3 protein: CASGLYRVEDEQFF. DNA for the CDR3: TGTGCTAGTGGTTTGTATCGGGTCGAGGATGAGCAGTTCTTC.